What follows is one TCR beta chain and its context. The time point was: cycle 4 day 1 (C4D1), after 6 weeks of nivolumab. Each patient experienced a relapse that followed autologous stem cell transplantation, and brentuximab vedotin exposure varied. Only in-frame clones appear in the TCRdb table, and some are missing; sequencing was by immunoSEQ multiplex PCR. Here the sample spans about 27,000 clones, approximately 68% being singletons. This entry comes from a study of PD-1 blockade in classical Hodgkin lymphoma. On the study more broadly: Nivolumab dosing for patients was 3 mg/kg, administered intravenously every 2 weeks.

Between the trimmed V and J ends, which lost 0 bases and 4 bases, there was a span of 9 bases. Germline CDR1 LNHNV, CDR2 YYDKDF (reference sequence). This CDR3 is built from 14 residues. This sample comprised peripheral blood mononuclear cells (PBMCs), obtained before the fourth cycle of nivolumab. V and J are TRBV15 and TRBJ2-5; D ambiguous. This clonotype was sampled from a human donor with classical Hodgkin lymphoma. In nucleotides, the CDR3 is TGTGCCACCAGCAGAGATGGGTTCCCAGAGACCCAGTACTTC. Protein product: CATSRDGFPETQYF.